The entry that follows covers one T cell receptor beta chain sequence. Its antigen remains unidentified. This record belongs to a study of T-cell memory formation after mild COVID-19. CDR1 is SGHTA, CDR2 FQGNSA, per germline. The CDR3 runs 12 residues. Trimming left V 5 bases short and J 8 bases short, with 12 bases between. Study conclusions and caveats: Clones which contracted sat mainly in CM and EM if CD4+, and in EMRA if CD8+.

TCRdb passed the 5' RACE reads through MiXCR, listing each CDR3 protein once. The data contain 390,000 or so distinct CDR3 sequences, roughly 15% of them singletons. Specimen: PBMCs or a T cell subset sorted from them (not recorded which). The TCR sequence derives from a man between 18 and 29 years old who had mild COVID-19 (a few samples of this study predate the infection). Cell type and time point are not known. The chain is built from TRBV7-2 and TRBJ1-1, with TRBD1 as a possible D gene (5 bases). The CDR3 nucleotides read TGTGCCAGCAGCCCGGGACCGTTAGAAGCTTTCTTT. This translates into CASSPGPLEAFF.